A single sample is the source of the 15 T cell receptor beta chains below, sequenced in a study of response to subunit inactivated influenza vaccine (dated by TCRdb to 2016 to 2019). The library was obtained by RT-PCR. Sequenced using an Illumina HiSeq 2500. Using fastp at Q25 and MiXCR, TCRdb reprocessed the public reads and kept productive beta chains. Each record represents a unique CDR3 protein, reported with the most common genes and DNA among its rows. A total of over 150,000 distinct CDR3 sequences appear in this sample, about 10% of them only once. About a third of the sample is held by the ten biggest clonotypes. Material: CD8+ T cells sorted from PBMCs, obtained about 23 months after vaccination. The receptors were sampled from a man aged 50-75 years who received an inactivated influenza vaccine. Donor details come from another sample of the same person, matched by shared clones.

This clonotype was counted only a few times. This sequence joins TRBV27 and TRBJ2-7; D is possibly TRBD1 (6 bases). The CDR3 covers 13 residues. Germline V gene lookup returns CDR1 MNHEY and CDR2 SMNVEV (reference sequence). Trimming shortened V by 5 bases and J by 5 bases, and 13 bases separated the two germline ends. CDR3 amino acids: CASSPNQGHEQYF. The CDR3 DNA is TGTGCCAGCAGTCCAAATCAGGGGCACGAGCAGTACTTC.

This clonotype was seen repeatedly, ten times or more. The chain has TRBV6-5 and TRBJ1-4; D perhaps matches TRBD1 (5 bases). Per the germline V gene, CDR1 is MNHEY and CDR2 is SVGAGI. The germline V and J ends were trimmed by 8 bases and 7 bases, with 11 bases remaining between them. This CDR3 is 12 amino acids long. The CDR3 is CASGGGPEKLFF. The CDR3 coding sequence is TGTGCCAGCGGGGGGGGACCTGAAAAACTGTTTTTT.

This clonotype was recorded a few times. The rearrangement links TRBV7-8 to TRBJ2-3, with D perhaps TRBD2 (5 bases). The CDR3 length is 14 residues. Trimming left V 1 base short and J 5 bases short, with 10 bases between. Germline CDR1 SGHVS, CDR2 FQNEAQ. The CDR3 coding sequence is TGTGCCAGCAGCTTAGTCGTGGCGGGAGATACGCAGTATTTT. As protein: CASSLVVAGDTQYF.

J is TRBJ2-6 and V is TRBV7-8; tentatively, D is TRBD2 (6 bases). This CDR3 comprises 19 residues. Trimming removed 5 bases from V and 2 bases from J, with 22 bases in between. CDR1 and CDR2 (germline): SGHVS, FQNEAQ. The CDR3, as DNA: TGTGCCAGCAGCCAACGGCAGACTAGTACGAGGGCTGGGGCCAACGTCCTGACTTTC. This sequence encodes CASSQRQTSTRAGANVLTF.

This chain links TRBV4-2 with TRBJ2-7; D not certain. Germline V gene sequence: CDR1 LGHNA, CDR2 YNFKEQ. The germline V and J ends were trimmed by 0 bases and 0 bases, with 6 bases remaining between them. The CDR3 length is 14 residues. In nucleotides, the CDR3 is TGTGCCAGCAGCCAAGAACTAAGCTCCTACGAGCAGTACTTC. Its translation is CASSQELSSYEQYF.

The J gene is TRBJ2-4, the V gene TRBV20-1; D is unclear. The CDR3 runs to 14 residues. Germline V gene lookup returns CDR1 DFQATT and CDR2 SNEGSKA (reference sequence). V was pared by 0 bases and J by 2 bases, with 8 bases between. The CDR3 spells CSAREATTKNIQYF. The CDR3 nucleotides are TGCAGTGCTAGAGAGGCAACCACCAAAAACATTCAGTACTTC.

This clonotype was picked up a small number of times. This chain connects TRBV28 to TRBJ2-2; tentatively, D is TRBD2 (5 bases). CDR3 length equals 14 residues. Germline lookup yields CDR1 MDHEN and CDR2 SYDVKM. V was trimmed by 7 bases and J by 1 base, leaving 10 bases between them. The CDR3 protein is CASKSGRNTGELFF. The CDR3, as DNA: TGTGCCAGCAAAAGTGGGAGGAACACCGGGGAGCTGTTTTTT. Combining the CDR3 with reference TRBV28 and TRBJ2-2 gives the whole variable domain DVKVTQSSRYLVKRTGEKVFLECVQDMDHENMFWYRQDPGLGLRLIYFSYDVKMKEKGDIPEGYSVSREKKERFSLILESASTNQTSMYLCASKSGRNTGELFFGEGSRLTVL.

This clonotype was seen a handful of times. The chain combines TRBV4-2 with TRBJ2-7; no definite D call. V lost 3 bases and J lost 3, with 3 bases in between. The CDR3 has 11 residues. Germline CDR1 reads LGHNA; CDR2 reads YNFKEQ. The CDR3 bases are TGTGCCAGCAGCCACGGCTACGAGCAGTACTTC. Translated, it gives CASSHGYEQYF.

The chain uses TRBV7-6 and TRBJ2-6; D unclear. Per the germline V gene, CDR1 is SGHVS and CDR2 is FNYEAQ. Trimming removed 4 bases at V and 1 base at J, with 14 bases between. The CDR3 is 17 residues long. The CDR3 here is CASSSGIAASGANVLTF. CDR3 coding DNA: TGTGCCAGCAGCTCGGGCATAGCAGCTTCTGGGGCCAACGTCCTGACTTTC.

The rearrangement joins TRBV9 to TRBJ1-1, with D uncertain. Germline values: CDR1 SGDLS, CDR2 YYNGEE. V was clipped by 0 bases and J by 4 bases, with 10 bases between them. This CDR3 contains 14 residues. CDR3 protein: CASSVGGSSTEAFF. The CDR3 DNA reads TGTGCCAGCAGCGTAGGAGGGAGCAGCACTGAAGCTTTCTTT.

There are many counts of this clonotype. The CDR3 DNA is TGCGCCAGCAGCCAAGAATACGGACTAGCGGGACGAACCTACGAGCAGTACTTC. Its translation is CASSQEYGLAGRTYEQYF. This chain uses TRBV4-3 with TRBJ2-7, with 12 nucleotides matching TRBD2. This CDR3 contains 18 residues. The J segment lost 2 bases and the V segment lost 0 bases, leaving 8 bases of the junction unmatched. CDR1 and CDR2 (germline): LGHNA, YSLEER.

The V gene is TRBV11-2, the J gene TRBJ1-1; 9 nucleotides match TRBD1. CDR1 and CDR2 from the germline V gene are SGHAT and FQNNGV. The CDR3 length is 16 residues. V lost 4 bases and J lost 0; bases outside the gene matches: 6. DNA of the CDR3: TGTGCCAGCAGCTCTGGACAGGGGATCATGAACACTGAAGCTTTCTTT. This codes for CASSSGQGIMNTEAFF.

This clonotype was recorded a few times. The J gene is TRBJ2-1, the V gene TRBV6-5; 8 bases fit TRBD1. The V segment lost 0 bases and the J segment 5 bases; nucleotides outside the gene matches: 6. From germline, CDR1 is MNHEY and CDR2 SVGAGI. The CDR3 length is 16 residues. The DNA for the CDR3 is TGTGCCAGCAGTTACTCGGCAGGGGGCTTTCACAATGAGCAGTTCTTC. Encoded protein: CASSYSAGGFHNEQFF.

This clonotype was recorded a few times. The genes are TRBV6-5 and TRBJ1-6, with D unresolved. This CDR3 is built from 12 residues. The germline CDR1 and CDR2 sequences are MNHEY and SVGAGI. Trimming pared 7 bases from V and 8 bases from J, leaving 9 bases between. The CDR3 loop reads CASKREYSPLHF. The CDR3 DNA is TGTGCCAGCAAGCGGGAGTATTCACCCCTCCACTTT.

This clonotype was detected a few times. V gene TRBV7-8 combines with J gene TRBJ2-7; D is uncertain. With 1 base removed from V and 9 bases from J, the gap between germline ends came to 13 bases. The germline CDR1 and CDR2 sequences are SGHVS and FQNEAQ. The CDR3 has 13 amino acids. The CDR3 spells CASSLGAAAGQYF. CDR3 DNA: TGTGCCAGCAGCTTAGGGGCAGCCGCAGGGCAGTACTTC. Using reference TRBV7-8 and TRBJ2-7 for the parts outside the CDR3, the full variable domain is GAGVSQSPRYKVAKRGQDVALRCDPISGHVSLFWYQQALGQGPEFLTYFQNEAQLDKSGLPSDRFFAERPEGSVSTLKIQRTQQEDSAVYLCASSLGAAAGQYFGPGTRLTVT.